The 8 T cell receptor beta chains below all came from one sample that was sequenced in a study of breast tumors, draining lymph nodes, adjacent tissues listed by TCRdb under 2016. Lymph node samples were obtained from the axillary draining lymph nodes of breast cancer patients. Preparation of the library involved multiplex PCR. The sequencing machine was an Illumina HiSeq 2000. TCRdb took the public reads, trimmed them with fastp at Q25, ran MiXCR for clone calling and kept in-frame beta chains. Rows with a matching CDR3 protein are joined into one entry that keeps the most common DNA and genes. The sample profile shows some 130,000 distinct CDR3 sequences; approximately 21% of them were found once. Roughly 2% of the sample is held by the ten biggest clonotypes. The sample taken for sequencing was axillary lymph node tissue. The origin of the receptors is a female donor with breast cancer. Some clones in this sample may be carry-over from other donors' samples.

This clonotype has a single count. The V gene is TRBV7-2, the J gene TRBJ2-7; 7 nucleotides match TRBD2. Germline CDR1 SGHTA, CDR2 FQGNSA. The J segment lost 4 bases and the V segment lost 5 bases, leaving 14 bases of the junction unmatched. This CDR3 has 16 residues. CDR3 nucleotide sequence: TGTGCCAGCAGCCTCCGAGAACTAGCGTTCGGTTACGAGCAGTACTTC. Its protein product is CASSLRELAFGYEQYF.

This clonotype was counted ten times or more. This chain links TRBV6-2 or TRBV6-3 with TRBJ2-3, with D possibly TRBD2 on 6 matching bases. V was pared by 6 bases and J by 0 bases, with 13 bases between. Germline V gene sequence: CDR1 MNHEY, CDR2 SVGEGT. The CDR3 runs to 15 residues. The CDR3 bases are TGTGCCAGCAGGCCGGGAGACACTAGCACAGATACGCAGTATTTT. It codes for CASRPGDTSTDTQYF.

The CDR3 region has the DNA TGTGCCAGCACCCCTCTTTTGGCAGGCTCTAATGAAAAACTGTTTTTT. This codes for CASTPLLAGSNEKLFF. The chain carries TRBV28 and TRBJ1-4; D not certain. Germline values: CDR1 MDHEN, CDR2 SYDVKM. This CDR3 contains 16 residues. V was shortened by 7 bases and J by 3 bases, with 18 bases between the two germline ends. The full variable domain, rest sourced from reference TRBV28 and TRBJ1-4, is DVKVTQSSRYLVKRTGEKVFLECVQDMDHENMFWYRQDPGLGLRLIYFSYDVKMKEKGDIPEGYSVSREKKERFSLILESASTNQTSMYLCASTPLLAGSNEKLFFGSGTQLSVL.

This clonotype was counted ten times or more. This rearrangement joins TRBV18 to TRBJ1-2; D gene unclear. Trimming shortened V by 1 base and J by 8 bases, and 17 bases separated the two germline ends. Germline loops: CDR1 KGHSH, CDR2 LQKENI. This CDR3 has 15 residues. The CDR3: CASSPRSPGEGGYTF. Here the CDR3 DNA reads TGTGCCAGCTCACCACGATCTCCCGGGGAGGGAGGCTACACCTTC. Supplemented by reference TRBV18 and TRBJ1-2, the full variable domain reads NAGVMQNPRHLVRRRGQEARLRCSPMKGHSHVYWYRQLPEEGLKFMVYLQKENIIDESGMPKERFSAEFPKEGPSILRIQQVVRGDSAAYFCASSPRSPGEGGYTFGSGTRLTVV.

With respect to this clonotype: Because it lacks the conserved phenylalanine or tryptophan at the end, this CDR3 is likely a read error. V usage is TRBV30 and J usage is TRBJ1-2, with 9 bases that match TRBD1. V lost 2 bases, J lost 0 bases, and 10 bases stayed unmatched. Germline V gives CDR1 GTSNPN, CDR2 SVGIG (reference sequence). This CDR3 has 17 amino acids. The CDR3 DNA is TGTGCCTGGAGTAAAACCGGGACAGGGCCTTCTAACTATGGCTACACCCTC. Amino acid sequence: CAWSKTGTGPSNYGYTL.

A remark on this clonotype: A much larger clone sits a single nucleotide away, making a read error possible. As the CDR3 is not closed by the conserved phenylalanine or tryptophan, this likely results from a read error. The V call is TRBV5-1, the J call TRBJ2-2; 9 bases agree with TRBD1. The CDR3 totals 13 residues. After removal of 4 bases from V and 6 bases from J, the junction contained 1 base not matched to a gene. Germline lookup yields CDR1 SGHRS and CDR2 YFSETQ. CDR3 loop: CASSDRGSGELFV. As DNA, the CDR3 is TGCGCCAGCAGCGACAGGGGGTCCGGGGAGCTGTTTGTT.

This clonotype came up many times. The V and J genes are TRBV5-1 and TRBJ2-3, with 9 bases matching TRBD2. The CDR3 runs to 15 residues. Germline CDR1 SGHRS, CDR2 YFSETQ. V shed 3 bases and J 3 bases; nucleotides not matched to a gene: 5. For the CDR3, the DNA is TGCGCCAGCAGCTCCACTAGCGGGTTGACAGATACGCAGTATTTT. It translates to CASSSTSGLTDTQYF.

CDR3 in DNA: TGTGCCAGCAGTGAAGGAGGGGGTGGTTACGAAAAACTGTTTTTT. Amino acids: CASSEGGGGYEKLFF. The chain couples TRBV2 to TRBJ1-4; the D gene is possibly TRBD1 (6 bases). From germline, CDR1 is SNHLY and CDR2 FYNNEI. The CDR3 runs 15 residues. V gave up 1 base and J gave up 8 bases, with 14 bases separating them.